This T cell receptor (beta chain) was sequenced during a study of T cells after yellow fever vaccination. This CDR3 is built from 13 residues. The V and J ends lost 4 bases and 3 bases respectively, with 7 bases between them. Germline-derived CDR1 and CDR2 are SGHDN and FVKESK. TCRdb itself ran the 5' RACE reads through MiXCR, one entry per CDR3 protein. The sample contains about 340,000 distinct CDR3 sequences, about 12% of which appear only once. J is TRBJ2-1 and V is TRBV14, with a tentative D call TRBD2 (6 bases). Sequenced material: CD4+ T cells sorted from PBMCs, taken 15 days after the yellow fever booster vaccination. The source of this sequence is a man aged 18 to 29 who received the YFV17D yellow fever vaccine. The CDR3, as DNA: TGTGCCAGCAGCCCGGGACTCTACAATGAGCAGTTCTTC. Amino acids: CASSPGLYNEQFF.